The rows below give T cell receptor beta chains drawn from one sample of a study of T cell responses to AZD1222 COVID-19 vaccine. The table came from immunoSEQ multiplex PCR; TCRdb's copy has only in-frame clones and leaves some out. The sample holds approximately 140,000 clones, roughly 90% seen once. The source material was peripheral blood, sampled on day 0 of AZD1222 vaccination. The receptors were gathered from an adult in good health. CDR3s include the opening cysteine and the closing phenylalanine or tryptophan. The order of the fields is D gene, J gene, CDR3 length, clone size, V gene, CDR3 DNA, CDR3 protein. The D gene is left open where the match is weak. Clone size is shown for a subset of rows, as once, few, many or a class of expanded clone.

d_gene: TRBD1; j_gene: TRBJ1-5; len: 16; abundance: NA; v_gene: TRBV29-1; CDR3nt: TGCAGCGCCACGACCGGGACAGGGAGGGGCAATCAGCCCCAGCATTTT; CDR3aa: CSATTGTGRGNQPQHF
d_gene: TRBD1; j_gene: TRBJ2-7; len: 13; abundance: NA; v_gene: TRBV18; CDR3nt: TGTGCCAGCTCCCGGGACAGCTCCTACGAGCAGTACTTC; CDR3aa: CASSRDSSYEQYF
d_gene: TRBD2; j_gene: TRBJ2-1; len: 15; abundance: NA; v_gene: TRBV28; CDR3nt: TGTGCCAGTGCGTGGCGGGGGAGCTCCTACAATGAGCAGTTCTTC; CDR3aa: CASAWRGSSYNEQFF
d_gene: NA; j_gene: TRBJ2-1; len: 15; abundance: NA; v_gene: TRBV30; CDR3nt: TGTGCCTGGAGAAAGAACAGGGTGTATATAAATGAGCAGTTCTTC; CDR3aa: CAWRKNRVYINEQFF
d_gene: TRBD1; j_gene: TRBJ1-1; len: 14; abundance: NA; v_gene: TRBV19; CDR3nt: TGTGCCAGTTGGGACAGGGCCCTAAACACTGAAGCTTTCTTT; CDR3aa: CASWDRALNTEAFF
d_gene: NA; j_gene: TRBJ2-5; len: 16; abundance: once; v_gene: TRBV6-5; CDR3nt: TGTGCCAGCAGTTTCCACCACAGTGGAGTAAAAGAGACCCAGTACTTC; CDR3aa: CASSFHHSGVKETQYF
d_gene: NA; j_gene: TRBJ2-7; len: 13; abundance: NA; v_gene: TRBV18; CDR3nt: TGTGCCAGCTCCGAGGGGGTTGGGTACGAGCAGTACTTC; CDR3aa: CASSEGVGYEQYF
d_gene: NA; j_gene: TRBJ1-2; len: 14; abundance: NA; v_gene: TRBV4-2; CDR3nt: TGTGCCAGCAGCCACATGCAGGGTAACTATGGCTACACCTTC; CDR3aa: CASSHMQGNYGYTF
d_gene: TRBD1; j_gene: TRBJ2-2; len: 15; abundance: NA; v_gene: TRBV29-1; CDR3nt: TGCAGCGTTGGAGCAGGGGGCATGGACACCGGGGAGCTGTTTTTT; CDR3aa: CSVGAGGMDTGELFF
d_gene: NA; j_gene: TRBJ1-1; len: 17; abundance: NA; v_gene: TRBV10-2; CDR3nt: TGCGCCAGCAGTGCCACCCGAGGGTGGGGACAAGGCACTGAAGCTTTCTTT; CDR3aa: CASSATRGWGQGTEAFF
d_gene: NA; j_gene: TRBJ1-5; len: 12; abundance: NA; v_gene: TRBV12-3/TRBV12-4; CDR3nt: TGTGCCAGCAGTGCAGGACCCACACCCCAGCATTTT; CDR3aa: CASSAGPTPQHF
d_gene: TRBD1; j_gene: TRBJ1-5; len: 17; abundance: NA; v_gene: TRBV10-3; CDR3nt: TGTGCCATCAGTGAGGGGACAGGGGTGTATAGCAATCAGCCCCAGCATTTT; CDR3aa: CAISEGTGVYSNQPQHF
d_gene: NA; j_gene: TRBJ1-1; len: 12; abundance: once; v_gene: TRBV30; CDR3nt: TGTGCCTGGAGTGTGATACGGACGGAAGCTTTCTTT; CDR3aa: CAWSVIRTEAFF
d_gene: NA; j_gene: TRBJ2-7; len: 14; abundance: NA; v_gene: TRBV2; CDR3nt: TGTGCCAGCAGTGATTGGGGGAGTTCCTACGAGCAGTACTTC; CDR3aa: CASSDWGSSYEQYF
d_gene: NA; j_gene: TRBJ1-1; len: 10; abundance: NA; v_gene: TRBV29-1; CDR3nt: TGCAGCGCACAGACCACTGAAGCTTTCTTT; CDR3aa: CSAQTTEAFF
d_gene: TRBD1; j_gene: TRBJ2-3; len: 16; abundance: NA; v_gene: TRBV6-6; CDR3nt: TGTGCCGCCGCCGGGACAGGGGCCCCCAGCACAGATACGCAGTATTTT; CDR3aa: CAAAGTGAPSTDTQYF
d_gene: TRBD2; j_gene: TRBJ2-7; len: 14; abundance: NA; v_gene: TRBV7-8; CDR3nt: TGTGCCAGCAGCGTCAGCGGGGCGGGATACGAGCAGTACTTC; CDR3aa: CASSVSGAGYEQYF
d_gene: NA; j_gene: TRBJ2-7; len: 11; abundance: NA; v_gene: TRBV30; CDR3nt: TGTGCCTGGGGCCTTATCTACGAGCAGTACTTC; CDR3aa: CAWGLIYEQYF
d_gene: NA; j_gene: TRBJ1-6; len: 14; abundance: NA; v_gene: TRBV9; CDR3nt: TGTGCCAGCAGCGCAGGGGCCCCAAATTCACCCCTCCACTTT; CDR3aa: CASSAGAPNSPLHF
d_gene: NA; j_gene: TRBJ2-6; len: 16; abundance: NA; v_gene: TRBV5-4; CDR3nt: TGTGCCAGCAGCCGACAAACAGGGACAGGGGCCAACGTCCTGACTTTC; CDR3aa: CASSRQTGTGANVLTF
d_gene: TRBD1; j_gene: TRBJ1-2; len: 15; abundance: once; v_gene: TRBV7-9; CDR3nt: TGTGCCAGCAGCCTTTCCGGGACAGGGGGCTATGGCTACACCTTC; CDR3aa: CASSLSGTGGYGYTF
d_gene: NA; j_gene: TRBJ2-5; len: 13; abundance: NA; v_gene: TRBV15; CDR3nt: TGTGCCACCAGCAGAGATTACGGAGAGACCCAGTACTTC; CDR3aa: CATSRDYGETQYF
d_gene: NA; j_gene: TRBJ1-4; len: 12; abundance: NA; v_gene: TRBV12-3/TRBV12-4; CDR3nt: TGTGCCAGCAGTTTAGACCTTGCGGCAAGGAGGTTT; CDR3aa: CASSLDLAARRF
d_gene: NA; j_gene: TRBJ2-3; len: 14; abundance: NA; v_gene: TRBV19; CDR3nt: TGTGCCAGTACCAGATTCCGTAGGGGAGATACGCAGTATTTT; CDR3aa: CASTRFRRGDTQYF
d_gene: NA; j_gene: TRBJ1-1; len: 14; abundance: NA; v_gene: TRBV6-5; CDR3nt: TGTGCCAGCAGTTACTCAACGGATAACACTGAAGCTTTCTTT; CDR3aa: CASSYSTDNTEAFF
d_gene: NA; j_gene: TRBJ1-1; len: 15; abundance: NA; v_gene: TRBV27; CDR3nt: TGTGCCAGCAGTTTACGGTCCAACCAACTGGGGGAAGCTTTCTTT; CDR3aa: CASSLRSNQLGEAFF
d_gene: NA; j_gene: TRBJ1-3; len: 11; abundance: NA; v_gene: TRBV2; CDR3nt: TGTGCCAGCATCGGGGGAAACACCATATATTTT; CDR3aa: CASIGGNTIYF
d_gene: TRBD1; j_gene: TRBJ1-6; len: 17; abundance: NA; v_gene: TRBV7-3; CDR3nt: TGTGCCAGCAGCTTAACAGGGCCCGGACAGGGAAATTCACCCCTCCACTTT; CDR3aa: CASSLTGPGQGNSPLHF
d_gene: TRBD1; j_gene: TRBJ2-7; len: 13; abundance: once; v_gene: TRBV29-1; CDR3nt: TGCAGCGTCCGGGACAGGGACTTCGACGAGCAGTACTTC; CDR3aa: CSVRDRDFDEQYF
d_gene: NA; j_gene: TRBJ1-5; len: 14; abundance: once; v_gene: TRBV19; CDR3nt: TGTGCCAGTAGTATGCCTAGGGGTAATCAGCCCCAGCATTTT; CDR3aa: CASSMPRGNQPQHF
d_gene: TRBD2; j_gene: TRBJ2-1; len: 15; abundance: NA; v_gene: TRBV7-6; CDR3nt: TGTGCCAGCAGCCTAGCGGCTAGCTCCTACAATGAGCAGTTCTTC; CDR3aa: CASSLAASSYNEQFF